The 23 T cell receptor beta chains given below trace back to one sample, sequenced in a study of blood T cell repertoires in COVID-19. Generated by immunoSEQ multiplex PCR, the TCRdb table keeps only in-frame clones and is missing some. The sample includes 85,000 to 130,000 clones, approximately 80% of them seen just once. Sequencing was done on a sample of peripheral blood. The receptors originated from a man in his 60s with acute or convalescent COVID-19.

The chain uses TRBV24-1 and TRBJ2-1, with 9 bases that match TRBD2. Germline CDR1 is KGHDR and CDR2 is SFDVKD. With 3 bases clipped from V and 8 bases from J, the junction kept 13 bases outside the gene matches. The CDR3 is 17 residues long. CDR3 sequence (DNA): TGTGCCACCAGTGATCTACCGCTAGCGGGGTCCGCGTATGAGCAGTTCTTC. It encodes CATSDLPLAGSAYEQFF.

V usage is TRBV7-9 and J usage is TRBJ1-2; D is unresolved. From germline, CDR1 is SEHNR and CDR2 FQNEAQ (reference sequence). The V and J ends lost 4 bases and 3 bases respectively, with 6 bases between them. The CDR3 consists of 12 residues. This CDR3 reads CASSSQDYGYTF. CDR3 sequence (DNA): TGTGCCAGCAGCTCCCAGGACTATGGCTACACCTTC.

This chain connects TRBV11-2 to TRBJ2-7, with 11 bases matching TRBD1. The junction had 2 bases not matched to a gene; V was cut back by 4 bases and J by 6 bases. This CDR3 comprises 13 residues. Germline lookup yields CDR1 SGHAT and CDR2 FQNNGV. CDR3 in DNA: TGTGCCAGCAGCTCGGGACAGGGGGGCGAGCAGTACGTC. As protein: CASSSGQGGEQYV.

On this clone: The junction does not match germline at one end; this may be a read error. This chain uses TRBV7-7 with TRBJ2-3; possible D gene TRBD2, 6 bases. The CDR3 contains 14 residues. Looked up from germline, CDR1 is SSHAT and CDR2 is FNYEAQ (reference sequence). CDR3 sequence reads: CASSFGTHTDTQYF. The CDR3 region has the DNA TGTGCTAGCAGCTTTGGGACTCACACAGATACGCAGTATTTT.

This chain uses TRBV13 with TRBJ2-2; TRBD1 aligns across 9 bases. Germline lookup yields CDR1 PRHDT and CDR2 FYEKMQ (reference sequence). The CDR3 has 19 amino acids. Trimming took 5 bases from V and 0 from J; bases not matched to a gene: 13. The CDR3 DNA reads as TGTGCCAGCAGCCCCCAACGCTCGGGGACAGGGACGAACACCGGGGAGCTGTTTTTT. This translates into CASSPQRSGTGTNTGELFF.

V usage is TRBV18 and J usage is TRBJ2-1; TRBD2 agrees at 10 bases. CDR1 and CDR2 from the germline V gene are KGHSH and LQKENI. CDR3 length: 17 amino acids. The junction had 9 bases not matched to a gene; V was cut back by 0 bases and J by 7 bases. For the CDR3, the DNA is TGTGCCAGCTCACCACCGCAACCTAGCGGGAGTCGGAATGAGCAGTTCTTC. Protein: CASSPPQPSGSRNEQFF.

The CDR3 here is CASSSTGKSYEQYF. The CDR3 coding sequence is TGCGCCAGCAGCTCCACAGGGAAGTCCTACGAGCAGTACTTC. The chain combines TRBV5-1 with TRBJ2-7; maybe TRBD1 (6 bases). This CDR3 has 14 amino acids. Trimming cost V 3 bases and J 1 base, with 11 bases left between them. CDR1 and CDR2 from the germline V gene are SGHRS and YFSETQ.

V gene TRBV5-1 combines with J gene TRBJ1-2, with D possibly being TRBD1 (5 bases). Trimming took 1 base from V and 4 from J, leaving 17 bases between them. CDR3 length equals 16 residues. From germline, CDR1 is SGHRS and CDR2 YFSETQ. The DNA for the CDR3 is TGCGCCAGCAGCTTGTACCGGACCAGGGAGGCCTATGGCTACACCTTC. It encodes CASSLYRTREAYGYTF.

The chain employs TRBV10-1 and TRBJ2-2, with TRBD1 identical over 7 bases. The CDR3 has 17 amino acids. In germline, CDR1 is WNHNN, CDR2 SYGVQD (reference sequence). The junction had 14 bases not matched to a gene; V was cut back by 5 bases and J by 5 bases. CDR3 sequence (DNA): TGCGCCAGCAGTTCACCATTGACAGGGAAGAGGACCGGGGAGCTGTTTTTT. This gives the protein CASSSPLTGKRTGELFF.

The chain joins TRBV4-1 to TRBJ1-1; 7 bases fit TRBD1. The CDR3 runs to 15 residues. Germline-derived CDR1 and CDR2 are MGHRA and YSYEKL. J lost 9 bases, V lost 2 bases, and 12 bases had no gene match. CDR3 bases: TGCGCCAGCAGCCAAACCTGGACAGGTCAGGCAAAAGCTTTCTTT. It codes for CASSQTWTGQAKAFF.

The chain couples TRBV11-2 to TRBJ2-1; 7 nucleotides match TRBD2. Germline CDR1 SGHAT, CDR2 FQNNGV. V lost 2 bases to trimming and J lost 2 bases; unmatched junction nucleotides: 6. CDR3 size: 16 residues. The DNA for the CDR3 is TGTGCCAGCAGCTTATCTGCGGGAGTCACCTACAATGAGCAGTTCTTC. Its protein product is CASSLSAGVTYNEQFF.

This rearrangement joins TRBV18 to TRBJ1-1; weak D call: TRBD1 (6 bases). The V end was cut by 4 bases, the J end by 0 bases, with 12 bases between. There are 15 residues in the CDR3. The germline V gene encodes CDR1 KGHSH and CDR2 LQKENI. The CDR3 reads CASSRNRDLNTEAFF. CDR3 DNA: TGTGCCAGCTCACGTAACAGGGATTTGAACACTGAAGCTTTCTTT.

This sequence joins TRBV30 and TRBJ2-1; TRBD2 is a possible D gene (6 bases). Trimming cost V 0 bases and J 15 bases, with 12 bases left between them. This CDR3 has 11 amino acids. Germline V gene data show CDR1 as GTSNPN and CDR2 as SVGIG (reference sequence). DNA for the CDR3: TGTGCCTGGAGTGTACGGGGGTCTACGTTCTTC. Its translation is CAWSVRGSTFF.

This rearrangement joins TRBV5-5 to TRBJ2-7, with 9 nucleotides matching TRBD1. There are 17 residues in the CDR3. With V trimmed by 0 bases and J by 5 bases, 12 bases remained unmatched. CDR1 SGHKS and CDR2 YYEKEE come from the germline V gene (reference sequence). The CDR3 loop is CASSLAVPGQGFDEQYF. In nucleotides, the CDR3 is TGTGCCAGCAGCTTGGCAGTACCGGGACAGGGCTTCGACGAGCAGTACTTC.

This chain links TRBV24-1 with TRBJ2-3; 13 bases map to TRBD2. V shed 4 bases and J 8 bases; nucleotides not matched to a gene: 8. The CDR3 is 16 residues long. Germline loops: CDR1 KGHDR, CDR2 SFDVKD. DNA for the CDR3: TGTGCCACCAGTGACCCGTGGACTAGCGGGAGTCGTACGCAGTATTTT. Translation: CATSDPWTSGSRTQYF.

V gene TRBV7-2 combines with J gene TRBJ2-4; D ambiguous. V was pared by 4 bases and J by 0 bases, with 10 bases between. The CDR3 sequence is 15 residues long. Germline lookup yields CDR1 SGHTA and CDR2 FQGNSA. CDR3 residues: CASSYTPLAKNIQYF. CDR3 bases: TGTGCCAGCAGCTATACACCCCTAGCCAAAAACATTCAGTACTTC.

The V and J genes are TRBV7-8 and TRBJ2-2, with TRBD1 identical over 9 bases. CDR3 length: 17 residues. CDR1 SGHVS and CDR2 FQNEAQ come from the germline V gene. V lost 4 bases, J lost 4 bases, and 10 bases stayed unmatched. The CDR3: CASSYRTGAIVTGELFF. The CDR3 DNA reads as TGTGCCAGCAGCTATAGGACAGGGGCTATTGTCACCGGGGAGCTGTTTTTT.

The CDR3 DNA sequence: TGTGCCAGCAGCTTTCGTGGACAGGGACGTTCACCCCTCCACTTT. This codes for CASSFRGQGRSPLHF. The gene calls are TRBV5-4 and TRBJ1-6, with TRBD1 matching 8 bases. Germline assignment: CDR1 SGHNT and CDR2 YYREEE (reference sequence). Germline trimming cut 2 bases from V and 9 bases from J; bases unmatched to any gene: 7. The CDR3 loop spans 15 amino acids.

The J gene is TRBJ1-2, the V gene TRBV5-1, with 8 bases aligning to TRBD1. The V segment lost 4 bases and the J segment 8 bases; nucleotides outside the gene matches: 10. The V gene's germline CDR1 is SGHRS and CDR2 YFSETQ. The CDR3 has 14 residues. CDR3 residues: CASSSPDRAKGYTF. CDR3 sequence (DNA): TGCGCCAGCAGCAGCCCGGACAGGGCCAAAGGCTACACCTTC.

V gene TRBV9 combines with J gene TRBJ2-2, with 7 bases that match TRBD2. Germline CDR1 SGDLS, CDR2 YYNGEE. The CDR3 length is 18 residues. J gave up 4 bases and V 4 bases, and 16 bases lay outside the gene matches. DNA for the CDR3: TGTGCCAGCAGCCCCCGGGGAGCGGGGCAAGGAGGCACCGGGGAGCTGTTTTTT. This translates into CASSPRGAGQGGTGELFF. The variable domain in full, with the rest retrieved from reference TRBV9 and TRBJ2-2, is DSGVTQTPKHLITATGQRVTLRCSPRSGDLSVYWYQQSLDQGLQFLIQYYNGEERAKGNILERFSAQQFPDLHSELNLSSLELGDSALYFCASSPRGAGQGGTGELFFGEGSRLTVL.

J is TRBJ1-6 and V is TRBV5-1, with TRBD1 identical over 9 bases. Germline V gives CDR1 SGHRS, CDR2 YFSETQ. V trimming: 2 bases; J trimming: 14 bases; junction bases outside the gene matches: 11. The CDR3 is made up of 15 amino acids. CDR3 DNA sequence: TGCGCCAGCAGCTTAGACAGGGGGAATCCAAAGGCCCTCCACTTT. It specifies CASSLDRGNPKALHF.

V and J are TRBV5-1 and TRBJ2-5; D uncertain. Trimming shortened V by 4 bases and J by 4 bases, and 14 bases separated the two germline ends. This CDR3 region has 14 residues. CDR1 and CDR2 (germline): SGHRS, YFSETQ. The CDR3, as DNA: TGCGCCAGCAGCGCACAGACACAGTCAGAGACCCAGTACTTC. This codes for CASSAQTQSETQYF. The full variable domain, completed using reference TRBV5-1 and TRBJ2-5, is KAGVTQTPRYLIKTRGQQVTLSCSPISGHRSVSWYQQTPGQGLQFLFEYFSETQRNKGNFPGRFSGRQFSNSRSEMNVSTLELGDSALYLCASSAQTQSETQYFGPGTRLLVL.

This clone was recorded only once. The rearrangement uses TRBV5-1 and TRBJ2-5; 9 bases line up with TRBD2. This CDR3 region has 16 residues. From germline, CDR1 is SGHRS and CDR2 YFSETQ. V was pared by 2 bases and J by 0 bases, with 5 bases of the junction left unmatched. The CDR3 region is CASSFGLAGYQETQYF. CDR3 coding DNA: TGCGCCAGCAGCTTCGGGCTAGCGGGATACCAAGAGACCCAGTACTTC.